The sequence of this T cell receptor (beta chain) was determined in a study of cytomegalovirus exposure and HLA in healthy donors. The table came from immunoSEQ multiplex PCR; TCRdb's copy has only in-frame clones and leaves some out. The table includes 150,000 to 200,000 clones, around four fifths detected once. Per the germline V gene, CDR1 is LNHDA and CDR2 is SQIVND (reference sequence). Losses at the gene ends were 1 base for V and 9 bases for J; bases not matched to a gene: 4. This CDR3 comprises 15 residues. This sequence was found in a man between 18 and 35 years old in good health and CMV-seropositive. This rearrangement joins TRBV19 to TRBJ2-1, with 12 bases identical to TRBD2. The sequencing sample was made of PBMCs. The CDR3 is CASSIGTSGTGEQFF. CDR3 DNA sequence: TGTGCCAGTAGTATAGGGACTAGCGGGACGGGTGAGCAGTTCTTC.